Presented here are 5 T cell receptor beta chains from one specimen sequenced in a study of T cell repertoires in cytomegalovirus infection. TCRdb re-called the reads with MiXCR, one entry per CDR3 protein. The top ten clones hold roughly an eighth of a sample with hundreds of thousands of distinct CDR3 sequences, about a third of them seen once. Material: PBMCs. The source of these receptors is a human donor in good health (CMV status not recorded). Some clones in this sample may be carry-over from other donors' samples.

This clonotype was seen many times. At one end, the junction sequence differs from germline, possibly due to a read error. As DNA, the CDR3 is TGTGCTAGCAGCTTAGGAGCGGGGTTTAGGGAGACCCAGTACTTC. Translation gives CASSLGAGFRETQYF. J is TRBJ2-5 and V is TRBV7-7; 7 positions match TRBD2. There are 15 residues in the CDR3. The germline V gene encodes CDR1 SSHAT and CDR2 FNYEAQ (reference sequence).

For this clonotype: The junction departs from the called germline gene at one end, perhaps through a read error. The chain carries TRBV7-4 and TRBJ1-5, with unresolved D. Germline CDR1 and CDR2: SGHVT and SQSDAQ. The CDR3 runs to 13 residues. The CDR3 DNA reads as TGTGCCAGCAGCTTAGCGGGGAATCAGCCCCAGCCTTTT. As protein: CASSLAGNQPQPF.

This chain uses TRBV5-4 with TRBJ2-5, with a tentative D call TRBD1 (8 bases). The CDR3 has 15 amino acids. CDR1 SGHNT and CDR2 YYREEE come from the germline V gene (reference sequence). V was clipped by 3 bases and J by 3 bases, with 15 bases between them. The CDR3 reads CASSSRTGREETQYF. DNA of the CDR3: TGTGCCAGCAGCTCTCGGACAGGGAGGGAAGAGACCCAGTACTTC. Full variable domain (missing parts from reference TRBV5-4 and TRBJ2-5): ETGVTQSPTHLIKTRGQQVTLRCSSQSGHNTVSWYQQALGQGPQFIFQYYREEENGRGNFPPRFSGLQFPNYSSELNVNALELDDSALYLCASSSRTGREETQYFGPGTRLLVL.

Comments on this clonotype: A much larger clone lies one base from this, so it may be a read error. V and J are TRBV7-8 and TRBJ1-1, with D possibly TRBD1 on 6 matching bases. The V end lost 3 bases, the J end lost 3 bases, and 11 bases lay between the germline ends. Germline V gene lookup returns CDR1 SGHVS and CDR2 FQNEAQ. The CDR3 is made up of 14 amino acids. CDR3 in amino acids: CASSFGQSHTEAFF. CDR3 DNA: TGTGCCAGCAGCTTTGGACAGAGTCACACTGAAGCTTTCTTT.

This clonotype turned up a few times. V and J are TRBV5-1 and TRBJ2-7; D might be TRBD2 (6 bases). The V end was cut by 2 bases, the J end by 3 bases, with 12 bases between. This CDR3 contains 14 residues. Germline V lookup: CDR1 SGHRS, CDR2 YFSETQ. The CDR3 region is CASSFLLRGYEQYF. In nucleotides, the CDR3 is TGCGCCAGCAGCTTCCTTCTGCGGGGCTACGAGCAGTACTTC.